This TCR beta chain was identified during a study of blood T cell repertoires in COVID-19. The ends lost 6 bases at V and 8 bases at J; junction bases unmatched: 5. The CDR3 runs 13 residues. Germline V gene data show CDR1 as MGHDK and CDR2 as SYGVNS. Measured with immunoSEQ multiplex PCR; TCRdb has only the in-frame clones, and not every one. The sample gives some 150,000 clones, roughly 83% of which show up once; around 28% is in the top ten. This clone appeared once. Source material: peripheral blood. The rearrangement links TRBV25-1 to TRBJ2-1, with TRBD1 identical over 9 bases. This clonotype was sampled from a woman in her sixties or seventies with acute or convalescent COVID-19. The DNA for the CDR3 is TGTGCCAGCAGGGGACAGGGTATCTATGAGCAGTTCTTC. Its protein is CASRGQGIYEQFF.